The next 20 T cell receptor beta chains were all read from a single sample in a study of cytomegalovirus exposure and HLA in healthy donors. The PCR had 60 Vbeta and 13 Jbeta primers. Using immunoSEQ multiplex PCR, the repertoire was profiled, and TCRdb retains in-frame clones only, with some absent. The sample records 150,000 or so clones, around 82% being singletons. The sequenced sample consisted of PBMCs. The receptors were gathered from a man aged 45-65 years in good health and CMV-seronegative.

The CDR3 is CASRRWTSGRTYEQYF. CDR3 in DNA: TGTGCAAGTCGCCGCTGGACTAGCGGGCGTACCTACGAGCAGTACTTC. This rearrangement joins TRBV12-2 to TRBJ2-7; no DNA check was done on the table's D call, TRBD2. TRBV12-2 is described as a pseudogene. This CDR3 comprises 16 residues.

The rearrangement uses TRBV4-2 and TRBJ2-7; the D gene is possibly TRBD1 (6 bases). The CDR3 loop spans 17 amino acids. CDR1 is LGHNA and CDR2 is YNFKEQ in the germline V gene. Trimming took 0 bases from V and 7 from J, leaving 22 bases between them. In nucleotides, the CDR3 is TGTGCCAGCAGCCAAGACGCAACGGGGCAGGGGAGAGGGGAGCAGTACTTC. Amino acids: CASSQDATGQGRGEQYF.

This clone was picked up a small number of times. The V and J genes are TRBV5-1 and TRBJ2-1, with 9 bases identical to TRBD2. CDR3 size: 16 residues. V dropped 0 bases and J dropped 3; count of bases not matched to a gene: 4. Per germline, CDR1 SGHRS and CDR2 YFSETQ. The CDR3 loop is CASSLDPREGYNEQFF. The DNA for the CDR3 is TGCGCCAGCAGCTTGGATCCGCGGGAGGGCTACAATGAGCAGTTCTTC.

This sequence joins TRBV5-1 and TRBJ2-1; 10 nucleotides agree with TRBD2. The CDR3 consists of 15 residues. From germline, CDR1 is SGHRS and CDR2 YFSETQ. With V trimmed by 4 bases and J by 1 base, 2 bases remained unmatched. The CDR3 DNA sequence: TGCGCCAGCAGCATTAGCGGGGGGTCCTACAATGAGCAGTTCTTC. Translated, it gives CASSISGGSYNEQFF.

This chain joins TRBV5-1 and TRBJ2-1, with 9 bases that match TRBD1. Germline V gene lookup returns CDR1 SGHRS and CDR2 YFSETQ. This CDR3 is 15 amino acids long. After removal of 0 bases from V and 7 bases from J, the junction contained 5 bases not matched to a gene. CDR3 bases: TGCGCCAGCAGCTTGGTAGGGACAGGGCAAAATGAGCAGTTCTTC. Amino acids: CASSLVGTGQNEQFF.

V is TRBV2 and J is TRBJ1-2; D not resolved. V was shortened by 2 bases and J by 6 bases, with 4 bases between the two germline ends. This CDR3 region has 11 residues. Germline V gene data show CDR1 as SNHLY and CDR2 as FYNNEI. The CDR3 loop is CASSEIDGYTF. The CDR3 DNA reads as TGTGCCAGCAGTGAAATCGATGGCTACACCTTC. Drawing the rest from reference TRBV2 and TRBJ1-2, the complete variable domain is EPEVTQTPSHQVTQMGQEVILRCVPISNHLYFYWYRQILGQKVEFLVSFYNNEISEKSEIFDDQFSVERPDGSNFTLKIRSTKLEDSAMYFCASSEIDGYTFGSGTRLTVV.

The gene calls are TRBV7-9 and TRBJ1-2; TRBD1 matches at 12 bases. Germline assignment: CDR1 SEHNR and CDR2 FQNEAQ (reference sequence). The ends lost 5 bases at V and 1 base at J; junction bases unmatched: 14. This CDR3 is 19 amino acids long. The CDR3 is CASSRRDRGLTLFNYGYTF. CDR3 sequence (DNA): TGTGCCAGCAGCCGCCGGGACAGGGGGCTTACTCTTTTTAACTATGGCTACACCTTC.

This clone occurred a few times. The chain combines TRBV4-2 with TRBJ2-3; 9 nucleotides line up with TRBD2. Per germline, CDR1 LGHNA and CDR2 YNFKEQ. There are 17 residues in the CDR3. Unmatched junction bases numbered 16, after V lost 6 bases and J lost 6 bases. As DNA, the CDR3 is TGTGCCAGCAGTCGATTCCCCGGGACTAGCCAGGTGGATACGCAGTATTTT. This sequence encodes CASSRFPGTSQVDTQYF.

This sequence joins TRBV5-6 and TRBJ1-1, with 7 bases that match TRBD1. The CDR3 has 12 residues. The ends lost 3 bases at V and 12 bases at J; junction bases unmatched: 8. Germline CDR1 and CDR2: SGHDT and YYEEEE. The CDR3 loop is CASSSDRSRPFF. In DNA, the CDR3 is TGTGCCAGCAGCTCGGACAGGAGTAGACCTTTCTTT.

V usage is TRBV9 and J usage is TRBJ2-5, with unresolved D. CDR3 length equals 14 residues. In germline, CDR1 is SGDLS, CDR2 YYNGEE. The V end lost 0 bases, the J end lost 5 bases, and 11 bases lay between the germline ends. In DNA, the CDR3 is TGTGCCAGCAGCGTAGTTGGGTTCGGGGAGACCCAGTACTTC. Protein: CASSVVGFGETQYF.

This clone was counted between two and nine times. V is TRBV2 and J is TRBJ2-5, with TRBD1 matching 7 bases. CDR1 is SNHLY, CDR2 FYNNEI, per germline. The CDR3 covers 13 residues. After removal of 5 bases from V and 5 bases from J, the junction contained 5 bases not matched to a gene. DNA of the CDR3: TGTGCCAGCAGTCAACAGGGGTGGGAGACCCAGTACTTC. Its translation is CASSQQGWETQYF.

DNA for the CDR3: TGTGCTAGTGGTTTGATAGGGGAATGGGGGACACCCGCTGGCTATGGCTACACCTTC. As protein: CASGLIGEWGTPAGYGYTF. This chain uses TRBV12-5 with TRBJ1-2; D perhaps matches TRBD1 (6 bases). The V end lost 2 bases, the J end lost 4 bases, and 26 bases lay between the germline ends. The CDR3 consists of 19 residues. Germline V gene lookup returns CDR1 LGHNT and CDR2 FRNRAP.

The J gene is TRBJ2-5, the V gene TRBV29-1; 7 nucleotides match TRBD2. The V gene's germline CDR1 is SQVTM and CDR2 ANQGSEA. J was trimmed by 5 bases and V by 4 bases; bases with no gene match: 4. This CDR3 spans 12 amino acids. The CDR3 DNA sequence: TGCAGCGTTGTTTGGGGGGGGGAGACCCAGTACTTC. This encodes CSVVWGGETQYF.

The V call is TRBV11-1, the J call TRBJ2-5; TRBD1 might be the D (5 bases). Trimming took 0 bases from V and 4 from J, leaving 6 bases between them. This CDR3 has 13 amino acids. Germline V gene data show CDR1 as SGHAT and CDR2 as FQDESV (reference sequence). The CDR3 sequence: CASSLAGRETQYF. Written as DNA, the CDR3 is TGTGCCAGCAGCTTAGCGGGGCGAGAGACCCAGTACTTC.

The table lists this clone with a count of one. CDR3: CASSSRTSRGETQYF. The CDR3 region has the DNA TGTGCCAGCAGCTCGAGGACATCCCGAGGCGAGACCCAGTACTTC. The chain links TRBV11-2 to TRBJ2-5, with D maybe TRBD1 (5 bases). The germline V gene has CDR1 SGHAT and CDR2 FQNNGV. The V and J ends lost 4 bases and 5 bases respectively, with 17 bases between them. The CDR3 loop spans 15 amino acids.

The table lists this clone with a few counts. The CDR3 DNA follows: TGTGCCAGCAGTGAAGTGGGGGGAAGGGCTGAAGCTTTCTTT. Protein product: CASSEVGGRAEAFF. The V and J genes are TRBV6-1 and TRBJ1-1; D is possibly TRBD1 (5 bases). Germline V CDR1 and CDR2: MNHNS, SASEGT. Between the trimmed V and J ends, which lost 1 base and 6 bases, there was a span of 12 bases. This CDR3 comprises 14 residues.

The V and J genes are TRBV6-5 and TRBJ2-1, with 10 positions matching TRBD2. The CDR3 runs 16 residues. Per the germline V gene, CDR1 is MNHEY and CDR2 is SVGAGI. V was pared by 0 bases and J by 4 bases, with 3 bases of the junction left unmatched. This chain's CDR3 is CASSYSSGGLYNEQFF. CDR3 DNA sequence: TGTGCCAGCAGTTACTCTAGCGGGGGGCTATACAATGAGCAGTTCTTC.

V usage is TRBV10-1 and J usage is TRBJ2-3; 12 bases are shared with TRBD2. Germline CDR1 reads WNHNN; CDR2 reads SYGVQD (reference sequence). Trimming took 6 bases from V and 0 from J; bases not matched to a gene: 4. The length of the CDR3 is 16 residues. The CDR3 DNA follows: TGCGCCAGCAGCAGGACTAGCGGGACTAGCACAGATACGCAGTATTTT. Its translation is CASSRTSGTSTDTQYF.

This chain joins TRBV27 and TRBJ2-1; 8 positions agree with TRBD1. V trimming: 5 bases; J trimming: 6 bases; junction bases outside the gene matches: 3. The length of the CDR3 is 13 residues. Germline loops: CDR1 MNHEY, CDR2 SMNVEV (reference sequence). CDR3 loop: CASSGGTGNEQFF. The CDR3 DNA reads as TGTGCCAGCAGTGGCGGGACAGGCAATGAGCAGTTCTTC.

The rearrangement uses TRBV30 and TRBJ1-5; weak D call: TRBD1 (6 bases). The CDR3 has 14 amino acids. Trimming took 1 base from V and 7 from J, leaving 14 bases between them. Germline V gene sequence: CDR1 GTSNPN, CDR2 SVGIG (reference sequence). CDR3 residues: CAWSGQASRQPQHF. The CDR3, as DNA: TGTGCCTGGAGTGGACAGGCCTCTCGGCAGCCCCAGCATTTT.